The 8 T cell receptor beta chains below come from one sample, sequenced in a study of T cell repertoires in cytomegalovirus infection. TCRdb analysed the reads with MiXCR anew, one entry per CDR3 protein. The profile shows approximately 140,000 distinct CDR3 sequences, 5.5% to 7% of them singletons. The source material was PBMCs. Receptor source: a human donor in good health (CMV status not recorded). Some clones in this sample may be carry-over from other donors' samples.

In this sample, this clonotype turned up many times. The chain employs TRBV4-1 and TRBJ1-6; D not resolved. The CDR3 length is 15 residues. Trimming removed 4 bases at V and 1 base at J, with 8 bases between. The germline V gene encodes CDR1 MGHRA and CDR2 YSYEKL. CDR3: CASSPSGSYNSPLHF. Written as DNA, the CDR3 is TGCGCCAGCAGCCCGTCGGGGTCCTATAATTCACCCCTCCACTTT.

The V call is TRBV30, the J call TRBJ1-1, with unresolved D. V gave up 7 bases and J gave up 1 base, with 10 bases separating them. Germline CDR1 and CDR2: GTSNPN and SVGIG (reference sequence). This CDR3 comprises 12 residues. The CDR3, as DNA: TGTGCCTTCTCCGCGGCGAACACTGAAGCTTTCTTT. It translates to CAFSAANTEAFF.

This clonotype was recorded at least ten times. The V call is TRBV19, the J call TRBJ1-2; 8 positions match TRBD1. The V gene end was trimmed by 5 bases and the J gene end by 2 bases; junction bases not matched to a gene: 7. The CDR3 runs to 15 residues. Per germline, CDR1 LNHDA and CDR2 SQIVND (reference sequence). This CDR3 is CASSRTGSGNYGYTF. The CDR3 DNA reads TGTGCCAGTAGTCGGACAGGGAGCGGGAACTATGGCTACACCTTC.

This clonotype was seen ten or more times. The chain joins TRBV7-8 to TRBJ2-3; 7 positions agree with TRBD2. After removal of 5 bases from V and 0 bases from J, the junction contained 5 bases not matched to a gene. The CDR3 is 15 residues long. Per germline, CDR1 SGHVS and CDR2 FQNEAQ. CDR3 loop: CASSREERSTDTQYF. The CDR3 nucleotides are TGTGCCAGCAGCCGGGAGGAGCGGAGCACAGATACGCAGTATTTT.

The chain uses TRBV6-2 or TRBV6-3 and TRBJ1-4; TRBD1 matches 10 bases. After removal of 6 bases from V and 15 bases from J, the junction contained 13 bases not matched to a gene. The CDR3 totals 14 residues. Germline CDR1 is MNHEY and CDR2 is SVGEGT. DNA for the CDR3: TGTGCCAGCAGCTTGACAGGGGGCCCGGCGAGGGTGTTTTTT. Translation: CASSLTGGPARVFF.

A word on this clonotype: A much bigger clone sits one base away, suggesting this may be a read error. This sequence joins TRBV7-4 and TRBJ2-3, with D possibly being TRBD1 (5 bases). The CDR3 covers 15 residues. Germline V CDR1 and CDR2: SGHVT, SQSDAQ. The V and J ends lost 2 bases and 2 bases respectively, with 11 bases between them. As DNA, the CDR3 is TGTGCCAGCAGCTTACCGACAGAGAACACAGATACGCAGTATTTT. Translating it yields CASSLPTENTDTQYF.

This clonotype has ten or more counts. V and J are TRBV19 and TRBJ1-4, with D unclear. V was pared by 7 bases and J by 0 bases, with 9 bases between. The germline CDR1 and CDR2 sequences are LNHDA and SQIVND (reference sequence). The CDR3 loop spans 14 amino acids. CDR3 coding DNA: TGTGCCAGTATGGACCGGACAACTAATGAAAAACTGTTTTTT. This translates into CASMDRTTNEKLFF.

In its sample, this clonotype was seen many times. The CDR3, as DNA: TGCAGTGCTAGAGATCCGGGGTGGGGGGGCGGAGAGCAGTTCTTC. Its protein is CSARDPGWGGGEQFF. The rearrangement joins TRBV20-1 to TRBJ2-1, with TRBD2 as a possible D gene (7 bases). Per the germline V gene, CDR1 is DFQATT and CDR2 is SNEGSKA (reference sequence). V was pared by 0 bases and J by 10 bases, with 19 bases between. The CDR3 loop spans 15 amino acids.